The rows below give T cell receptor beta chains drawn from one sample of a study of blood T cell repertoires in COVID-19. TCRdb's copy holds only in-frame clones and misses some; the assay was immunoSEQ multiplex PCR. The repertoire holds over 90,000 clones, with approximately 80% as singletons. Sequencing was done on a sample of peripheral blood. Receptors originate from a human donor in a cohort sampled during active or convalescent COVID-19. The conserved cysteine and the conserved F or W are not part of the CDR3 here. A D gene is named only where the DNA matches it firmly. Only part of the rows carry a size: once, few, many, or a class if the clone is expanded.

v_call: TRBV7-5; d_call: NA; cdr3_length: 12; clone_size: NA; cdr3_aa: VRSYQAGNQPQH
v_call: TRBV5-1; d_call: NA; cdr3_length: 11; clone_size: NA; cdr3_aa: ASSPGYQETQY
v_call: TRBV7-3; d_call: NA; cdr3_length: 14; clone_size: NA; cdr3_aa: ASSLSAVPSTDTQY
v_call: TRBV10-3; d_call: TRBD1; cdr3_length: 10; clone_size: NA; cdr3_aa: AIRGQGNEQF
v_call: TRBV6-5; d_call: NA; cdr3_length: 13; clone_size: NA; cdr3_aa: ASILTPSGNQPQH
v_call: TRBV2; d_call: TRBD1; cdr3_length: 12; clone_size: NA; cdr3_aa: ASSGGTVNYGYT
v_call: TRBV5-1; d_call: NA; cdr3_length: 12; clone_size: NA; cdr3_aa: ASSAYRDNTEAF
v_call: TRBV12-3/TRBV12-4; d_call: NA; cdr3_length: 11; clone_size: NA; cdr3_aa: ASSQAGGETYT
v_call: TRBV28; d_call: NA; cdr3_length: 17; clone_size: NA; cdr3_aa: ASSLGWAGRVQQGDGYT
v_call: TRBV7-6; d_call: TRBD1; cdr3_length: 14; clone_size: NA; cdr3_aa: ASSLPPAGGTGELF
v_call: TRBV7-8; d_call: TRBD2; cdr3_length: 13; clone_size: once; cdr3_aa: ASSVYGGVFYEQY
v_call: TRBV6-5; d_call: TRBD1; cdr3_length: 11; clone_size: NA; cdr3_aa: ASRGGQAGPQH
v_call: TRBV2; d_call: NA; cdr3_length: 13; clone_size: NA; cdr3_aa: ASSVRGTFGTEAF
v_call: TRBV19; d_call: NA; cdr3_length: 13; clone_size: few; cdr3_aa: ASSIETGLGQPQH
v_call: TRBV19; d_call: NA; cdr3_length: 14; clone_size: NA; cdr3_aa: ASSISGGWGNEKLF
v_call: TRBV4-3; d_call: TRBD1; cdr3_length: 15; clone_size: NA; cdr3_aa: ASSQDTTGQVTGELF
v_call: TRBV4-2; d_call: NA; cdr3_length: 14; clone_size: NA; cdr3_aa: ASSQQDRLRANVLT
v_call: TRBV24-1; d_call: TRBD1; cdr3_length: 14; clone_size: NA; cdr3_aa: ATSESDRVGANVLT
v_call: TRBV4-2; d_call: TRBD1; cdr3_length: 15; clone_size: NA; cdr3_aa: ASSQADRLATNEKLF
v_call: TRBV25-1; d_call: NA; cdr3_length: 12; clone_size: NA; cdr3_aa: ASRAPGEPTEAF
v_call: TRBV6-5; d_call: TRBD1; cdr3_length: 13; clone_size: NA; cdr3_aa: ASSPSGQKSQPQH
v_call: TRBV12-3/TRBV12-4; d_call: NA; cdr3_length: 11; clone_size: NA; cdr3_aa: ASRGGTLYGYT
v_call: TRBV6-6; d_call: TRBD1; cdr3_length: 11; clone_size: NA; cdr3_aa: ASARGLGNTIY
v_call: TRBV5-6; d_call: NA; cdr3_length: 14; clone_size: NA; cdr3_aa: ASSATWTAFNEKLF
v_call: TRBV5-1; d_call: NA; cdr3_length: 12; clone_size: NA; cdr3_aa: ASSFLTGNTEAF
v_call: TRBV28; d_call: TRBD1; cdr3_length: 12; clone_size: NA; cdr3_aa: ASSWTGWLYGYT